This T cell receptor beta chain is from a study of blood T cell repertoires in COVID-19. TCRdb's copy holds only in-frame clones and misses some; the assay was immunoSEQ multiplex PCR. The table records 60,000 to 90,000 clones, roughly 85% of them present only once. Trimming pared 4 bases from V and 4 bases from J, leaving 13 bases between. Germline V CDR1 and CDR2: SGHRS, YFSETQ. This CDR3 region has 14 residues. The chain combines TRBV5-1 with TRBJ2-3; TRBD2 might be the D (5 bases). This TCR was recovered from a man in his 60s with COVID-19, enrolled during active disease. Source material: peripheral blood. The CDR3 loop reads CASSRADRADTQYF. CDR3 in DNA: TGCGCCAGCAGCAGAGCGGATCGGGCAGATACGCAGTATTTT.